This T cell receptor beta chain was captured in a study of identical twins. A few counts support this clonotype. As yet, its antigen is unknown. Germline CDR1 reads SGDLS; CDR2 reads YYNGEE. Germline trimming cut 0 bases from V and 3 bases from J; bases unmatched to any gene: 7. The CDR3 covers 16 residues. A universal primer site was incorporated via template switching, and the cDNA contained unique molecular identifiers. TCRdb fed the 5' RACE reads into MiXCR, producing one record per CDR3 protein. The table has some 1,600,000 distinct CDR3 sequences, under 35% seen once. General observations from the study: Models underestimated TCR alpha sharing (out-of-frame) in monozygotic twins. The abundant beta clonotypes from cord blood had fewer insertions, and memory repertoires had none of this.

The sample taken for sequencing was cord blood. This sequence originates from a newborn girl in good health. The rearrangement links TRBV9 to TRBJ2-5, with 8 bases identical to TRBD2. CDR3: CASSVAGGASKETQYF. The CDR3 DNA is TGTGCCAGCAGCGTAGCCGGGGGGGCCTCGAAAGAGACCCAGTACTTC. The full variable domain, in which reference TRBV9 and TRBJ2-5 provide the parts outside the CDR3, is DSGVTQTPKHLITATGQRVTLRCSPRSGDLSVYWYQQSLDQGLQFLIQYYNGEERAKGNILERFSAQQFPDLHSELNLSSLELGDSALYFCASSVAGGASKETQYFGPGTRLLVL.